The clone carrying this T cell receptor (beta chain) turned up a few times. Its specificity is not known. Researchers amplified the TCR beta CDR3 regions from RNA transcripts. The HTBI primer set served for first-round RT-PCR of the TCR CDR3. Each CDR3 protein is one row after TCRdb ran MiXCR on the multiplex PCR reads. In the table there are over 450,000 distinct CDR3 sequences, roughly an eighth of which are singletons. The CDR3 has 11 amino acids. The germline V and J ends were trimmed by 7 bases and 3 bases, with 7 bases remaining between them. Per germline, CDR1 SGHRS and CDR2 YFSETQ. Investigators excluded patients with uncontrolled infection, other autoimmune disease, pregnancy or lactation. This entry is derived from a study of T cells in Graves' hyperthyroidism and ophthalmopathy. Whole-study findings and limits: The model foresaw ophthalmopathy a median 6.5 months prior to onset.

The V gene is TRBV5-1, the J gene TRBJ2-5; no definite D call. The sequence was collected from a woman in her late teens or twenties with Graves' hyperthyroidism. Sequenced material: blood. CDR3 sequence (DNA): TGCGCCAGCGCTGAGAAAGAGACCCAGTACTTC. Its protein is CASAEKETQYF.